This T cell receptor (beta chain) was sequenced during a study of T-cell reconstitution after alpha-beta-depleted transplantation in children. This CDR3 region has 17 residues. The germline CDR1 and CDR2 sequences are KGHDR and SFDVKD. V shed 3 bases, J shed 2 bases, and the junction held 5 bases outside the gene matches. The authors prepared the TCRbeta library with unique molecular identifiers. In TCRdb, the PCR reads were re-called with MiXCR into one record per CDR3 protein. There are about 360,000 distinct CDR3 sequences in the sample; roughly 15% occur only once, and around 4.5% lies in the top ten.

The sequencing used PBMCs, collected from the stem cell graft. The sequence derives from a human donor who donated a stem cell graft to a child with Fanconi anemia. The J gene is TRBJ2-3, the V gene TRBV24-1; TRBD2 agrees at 12 bases. The CDR3 is CATSDTRLAGATDTQYF. As DNA, the CDR3 is TGTGCCACCAGTGATACCCGACTAGCGGGAGCCACAGATACGCAGTATTTT.